A selection of T cell receptor beta chains follows, all from one sample in a study of control samples from healthy donors and cancer patients. The protocol was immunoSEQ multiplex PCR, while the TCRdb copy is restricted to in-frame clones and leaves out a portion. Of roughly 450,000 clones listed, around nine tenths are singletons. The sequenced sample consisted of PBMCs. Receptor source: a man aged 40-49 years with head and neck cancer. CDR3s include the opening cysteine and the closing phenylalanine or tryptophan. A D gene is named only where the DNA matches it firmly. Not all rows give a size; the values are once, few, many and, for expanded clones, a class.

TRBJ2-7,.,TRBV10-1,.,TGCGCCAGCAGTGATCAAGGGGGGGTCAGCGAGCAGTACTTC,CASSDQGGVSEQYF
TRBJ1-6,.,TRBV6-5,.,TGTGCCAGCAGTTCGGGACTGATAATCGCAAATTCACCCCTCCACTTT,CASSSGLIIANSPLHF
TRBJ2-1,many,TRBV25-1,.,TGTGCCAGCAGTGAACTTCGGGCAGGAAAAAACAATGAGCAGTTCTTC,CASSELRAGKNNEQFF
TRBJ1-4,.,TRBV11-2,.,TGTGCCAGCAGCTTCGGGGGAGGGAGGCTTCGTGAAAAACTGTTTTTT,CASSFGGGRLREKLFF
TRBJ2-2,.,TRBV7-3,.,TGTGCCAGCAGCTTACTGGTTAGCGAGGCCGGGGAGCTGTTTTTT,CASSLLVSEAGELFF
TRBJ2-5,.,TRBV15,.,TGTGCCACCAGCAGAGTTACGGGAGTCTTCAAAGAGACCCAGTACTTC,CATSRVTGVFKETQYF
TRBJ2-7,.,TRBV10-2,TRBD1,TGCGCCACTTTGGACAGGATTCAATACGAGCAGTACTTC,CATLDRIQYEQYF
TRBJ2-3,.,TRBV13,TRBD2,TGTGCCAGCAGCCAAAGCGGGGGGAATCCCACGGATACGCAGTATTTT,CASSQSGGNPTDTQYF
TRBJ2-2,.,TRBV9,.,TGTGCCAGCAGCCCGCGCGGTGGACAATTCGGGGAGCTGTTTTTT,CASSPRGGQFGELFF
TRBJ1-4,.,TRBV7-2,.,TGTGCCAGCAGCACTACAGGGATCTCTAATGAAAAACTGTTTTTT,CASSTTGISNEKLFF
TRBJ2-3,.,TRBV3-1/TRBV3-2,TRBD2,TGTGCCAGCAGCCCTCGGACTAGCGGGGGCCTCGACACAGATACGCAGTATTTT,CASSPRTSGGLDTDTQYF
TRBJ2-7,.,TRBV21-1,.,TGTGCCAGCAGCATGCGTGCAGGGGATTTCTACGAGCAGTACTTC,CASSMRAGDFYEQYF
TRBJ1-6,few,TRBV27,TRBD1,TGTGCCAGCAGTTTATGGGTCGGACAGGGGAATAATTCACCCCTCCACTTT,CASSLWVGQGNNSPLHF
TRBJ2-1,.,TRBV2,TRBD2,TGTGCCAGCACACCGGGACTAGGAATCAATGAGCAGTTCTTC,CASTPGLGINEQFF
TRBJ1-2,.,TRBV20-1,TRBD1,TGCAGTGCTGGGACAGGGGATGGCTACACCTTC,CSAGTGDGYTF
TRBJ2-1,.,TRBV19,.,TGTGCCAGTAGTATAGGGAGGGTCGATGAGCAGTTCTTC,CASSIGRVDEQFF
TRBJ2-7,.,TRBV28,.,TGTGCCAGCAGTTCCCTCGGGGGCGAGCAGTACTTC,CASSSLGGEQYF
TRBJ2-2,once,TRBV21-1,.,TGTGCCAGCAGCAAAGAGTGGACAGGGAACACCGGGGAGCTGTTTTTT,CASSKEWTGNTGELFF
TRBJ2-3,.,TRBV3-1/TRBV3-2,TRBD2,TGTGCCAGCAGCTCTACCGCCAGACTAGCGGGAGCCACAGATACGCAGTATTTT,CASSSTARLAGATDTQYF
TRBJ1-5,.,TRBV11-2,TRBD1,TGTGCCAGCAGAGCCGGGACAGGGGGCAATCAGCCCCAGCATTTT,CASRAGTGGNQPQHF
TRBJ1-4,.,TRBV19,.,TGTGCCAGTACCGCTAGGGATTTTTTCCCTGAAAAACTGTTTTTT,CASTARDFFPEKLFF
TRBJ2-5,.,TRBV5-6,.,TGTGCCAGCAGTCCCCCCTTTCAGGCCCTCCAAGAGACCCAGTACTTC,CASSPPFQALQETQYF
TRBJ2-5,.,TRBV2,TRBD1,TGTGCCAGCCTCCCAGGGGGCGACATGGCCCAGTACTTC,CASLPGGDMAQYF
TRBJ2-5,.,TRBV25-1,TRBD1,TGTGCCAGCAGTGAGAGGAGGGGACAGGGGCAAGAGACCCAGTACTTC,CASSERRGQGQETQYF